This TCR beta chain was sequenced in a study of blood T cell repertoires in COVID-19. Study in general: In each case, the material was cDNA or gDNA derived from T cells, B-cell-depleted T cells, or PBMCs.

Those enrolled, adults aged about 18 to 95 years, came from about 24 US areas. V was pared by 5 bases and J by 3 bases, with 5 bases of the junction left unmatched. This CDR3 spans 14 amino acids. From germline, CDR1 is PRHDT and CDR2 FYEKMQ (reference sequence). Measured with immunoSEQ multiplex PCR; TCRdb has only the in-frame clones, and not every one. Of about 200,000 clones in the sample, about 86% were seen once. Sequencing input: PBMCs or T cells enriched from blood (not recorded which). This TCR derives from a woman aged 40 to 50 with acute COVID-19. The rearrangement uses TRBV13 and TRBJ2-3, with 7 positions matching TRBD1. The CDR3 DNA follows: TGTGCCAGCAGCCTAAGACAGGGTACAGATACGCAGTATTTT. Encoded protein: CASSLRQGTDTQYF.